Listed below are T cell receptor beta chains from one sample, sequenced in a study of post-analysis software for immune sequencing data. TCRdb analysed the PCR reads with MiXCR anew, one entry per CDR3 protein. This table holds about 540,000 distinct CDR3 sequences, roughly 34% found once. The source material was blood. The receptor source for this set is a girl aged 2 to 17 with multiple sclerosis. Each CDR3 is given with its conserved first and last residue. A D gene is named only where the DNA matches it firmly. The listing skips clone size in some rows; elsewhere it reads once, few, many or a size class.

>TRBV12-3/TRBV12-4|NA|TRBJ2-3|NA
CASSLALGPVTDTQYF
TGTGCCAGCAGTTTAGCGCTGGGACCGGTCACAGATACGCAGTATTTT
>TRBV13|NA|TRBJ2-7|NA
CASSKDEQSYEQYF
TGTGCCAGCAGCAAGGACGAGCAATCCTACGAGCAGTACTTC
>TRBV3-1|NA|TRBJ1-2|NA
CASSHEALDGYTF
TGTGCCAGCAGCCACGAAGCTTTAGACGGCTACACCTTC
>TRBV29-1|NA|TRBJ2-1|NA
CSVEDPLSSYNEQFF
TGCAGCGTTGAAGATCCTCTGAGCTCCTACAATGAGCAGTTCTTC
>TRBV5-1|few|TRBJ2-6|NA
CASSRDAGGANVLTF
TGCGCCAGCTCCCGGGACGCGGGTGGGGCCAACGTCCTGACTTTC
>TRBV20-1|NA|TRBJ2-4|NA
CSASEAQGRVGIQYF
TGCAGTGCTAGCGAGGCGCAGGGGAGGGTAGGCATTCAGTACTTC
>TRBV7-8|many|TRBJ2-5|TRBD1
CASSSPGQAMQETQYF
TGTGCCAGCAGCTCACCGGGACAGGCGATGCAAGAGACCCAGTACTTC
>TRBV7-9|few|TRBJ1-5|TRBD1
CASSSGQGNSNQPQHF
TGTGCCAGCAGCTCCGGACAGGGGAATAGCAATCAGCCCCAGCATTTT
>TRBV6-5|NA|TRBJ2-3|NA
CASSYSTASTDTQYF
TGTGCCAGCAGTTACTCGACAGCTAGCACAGATACGCAGTATTTT
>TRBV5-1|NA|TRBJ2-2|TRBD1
CASSSPKTGGGTGELFF
TGCGCCAGCAGCTCTCCCAAGACAGGGGGAGGAACCGGGGAGCTGTTTTTT
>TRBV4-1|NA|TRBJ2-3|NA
CASSTEGGALRTDTQYF
TGCGCCAGCAGCACAGAAGGGGGGGCCCTGCGGACAGATACGCAGTATTTT
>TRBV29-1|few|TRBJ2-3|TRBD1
CSVVGTATDTQYF
TGCAGCGTTGTTGGGACAGCGACAGATACGCAGTATTTT
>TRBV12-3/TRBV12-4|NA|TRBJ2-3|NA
CASSFTGEGADTQYF
TGTGCCAGCAGTTTTACAGGGGAGGGCGCAGATACGCAGTATTTT
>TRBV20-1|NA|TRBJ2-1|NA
CSALDSPEIQSSYNEQFF
TGCAGTGCTCTGGACTCACCAGAAATCCAGAGCTCCTACAATGAGCAGTTCTTC
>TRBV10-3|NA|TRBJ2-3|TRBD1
CAIRGQGLGAADMQYF
TGTGCCATCAGGGGACAGGGTCTGGGGGCAGCAGATATGCAGTATTTT
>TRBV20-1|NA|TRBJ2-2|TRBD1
CSARGQGAGELFF
TGCAGTGCTAGGGGTCAGGGGGCCGGGGAGCTGTTTTTT
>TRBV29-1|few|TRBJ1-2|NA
CSVEGRGALLGYTF
TGCAGCGTTGAGGGGAGGGGGGCCCTCCTGGGATACACCTTC
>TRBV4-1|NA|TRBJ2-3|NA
CASSQETFRDTQYF
TGCGCCAGCAGCCAAGAGACTTTCAGAGATACGCAGTATTTT
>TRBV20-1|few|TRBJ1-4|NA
CTGLTNEKLFF
TGCACCGGCTTGACTAATGAAAAACTGTTTTTT
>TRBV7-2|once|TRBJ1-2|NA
CASSYLSSGYTF
TGTGCCAGCAGCTACTTATCAAGCGGCTACACCTTC
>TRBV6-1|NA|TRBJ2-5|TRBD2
CASSERGGLAGSQETQYF
TGTGCCAGCAGTGAAAGGGGGGGGCTAGCGGGATCTCAAGAGACCCAGTACTTC
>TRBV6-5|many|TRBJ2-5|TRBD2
CASSPGLAETQYF
TGTGCCAGCAGCCCGGGACTAGCGGAGACCCAGTACTTC
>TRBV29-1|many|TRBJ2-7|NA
CSVPGQPTPKRYYEQYF
TGCAGCGTCCCTGGACAGCCCACCCCGAAGAGATACTACGAGCAGTACTTC
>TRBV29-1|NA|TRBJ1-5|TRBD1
CSVSQGASGNQPQHF
TGCAGCGTTTCCCAGGGGGCTAGTGGCAATCAGCCCCAGCATTTT
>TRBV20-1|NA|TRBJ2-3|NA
CSARGSAAVGYF
TGCAGTGCCCGGGGGTCAGCAGCAGTGGGGTATTTT
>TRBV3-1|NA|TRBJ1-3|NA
CASSLQASGNTIYF
TGTGCCAGCAGCTTACAGGCCTCTGGAAACACCATATATTTT
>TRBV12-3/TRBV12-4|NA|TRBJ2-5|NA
CASSFSWETRYF
TGTGCCAGCAGTTTTTCGTGGGAGACCCGGTACTTC
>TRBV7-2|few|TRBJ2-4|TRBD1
CASSLVGTENIQYF
TGTGCCAGCAGCTTAGTGGGGACAGAAAACATTCAGTACTTC
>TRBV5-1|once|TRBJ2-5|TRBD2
CASSPSGGPETLYF
TGCGCCAGCAGCCCGTCGGGGGGGCCAGAGACCCTGTACTTC